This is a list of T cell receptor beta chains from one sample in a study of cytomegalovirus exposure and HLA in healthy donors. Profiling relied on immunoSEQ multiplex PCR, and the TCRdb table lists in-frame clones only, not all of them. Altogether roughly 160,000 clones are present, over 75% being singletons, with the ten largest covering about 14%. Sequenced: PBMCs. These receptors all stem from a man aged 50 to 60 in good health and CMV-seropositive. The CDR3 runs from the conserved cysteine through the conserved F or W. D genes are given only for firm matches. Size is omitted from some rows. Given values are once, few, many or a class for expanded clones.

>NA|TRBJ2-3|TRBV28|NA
TGTGCCAGCAGCCCTCGAGGCAGGGGCCGCACAGATACGCAGTATTTT
CASSPRGRGRTDTQYF
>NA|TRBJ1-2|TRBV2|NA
TGTGCCAGCAGGTCGGTTTATGGCTACACCTTC
CASRSVYGYTF
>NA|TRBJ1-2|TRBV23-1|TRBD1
TGCGCCAGCAGTCAATCCCTGCAGGGACAGGGCGACTATGGCTACACCTTC
CASSQSLQGQGDYGYTF
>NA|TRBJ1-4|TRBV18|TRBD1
TGTGCCAGCTCACCACAGGGGGCGGAAGAAAAACTGTTTTTT
CASSPQGAEEKLFF
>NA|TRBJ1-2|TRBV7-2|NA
TGTGCCAGCTCTAGTCAGGGTTTCGACCAGGGCTATGGCTACACCTTC
CASSSQGFDQGYGYTF
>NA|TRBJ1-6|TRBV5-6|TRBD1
TGTGCCAGCAGTGGACAGGGGCATGTCTCACCCCTCCACTTT
CASSGQGHVSPLHF
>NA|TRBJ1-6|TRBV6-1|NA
TGTGCCAGCAGTGAAGCAAGCTGGCGGAATTCACCCCTCCACTTT
CASSEASWRNSPLHF
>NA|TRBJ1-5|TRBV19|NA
TGTGCCAGTAGTATAGATGGAGGGTTGGATCAGCCCCAGCATTTT
CASSIDGGLDQPQHF
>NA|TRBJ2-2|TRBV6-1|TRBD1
TGTGCCAGCAGGCGGACAGGGGCGAACACCGGGGAGCTGTTTTTT
CASRRTGANTGELFF
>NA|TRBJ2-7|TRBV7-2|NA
TGTGCCAGCAGCCAGGGGGGATTCTATTCCTACGAGCAGTACTTC
CASSQGGFYSYEQYF
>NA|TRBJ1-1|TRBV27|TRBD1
TGTGCCAGCAGTGCGATCAGGGGGCAAGCTTTCTTT
CASSAIRGQAFF
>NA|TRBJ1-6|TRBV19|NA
TGTGCCAGTAGTACTGGAGGGGATTCACCCCTCCACTTT
CASSTGGDSPLHF
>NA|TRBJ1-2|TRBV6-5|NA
TGTGCCAGCAGCCAGGATAACTATGGCTACACCTTC
CASSQDNYGYTF
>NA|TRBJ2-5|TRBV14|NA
TGTGCCAGCAGCCAAGATCTGCACGGGTCCCAAGAGACCCAGTACTTC
CASSQDLHGSQETQYF
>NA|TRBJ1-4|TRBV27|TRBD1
TGTGCCAGCAGTTTAGTCCCTTTTATGGGCAGGGGGGACCCTAATGAAAAACTGTTTTTT
CASSLVPFMGRGDPNEKLFF
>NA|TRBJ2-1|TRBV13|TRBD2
TGTGCCAGCAGCTTCCGGACTAGCGGGGGCTATGAGCAGTTCTTC
CASSFRTSGGYEQFF
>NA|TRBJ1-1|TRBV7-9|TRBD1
TGTGCCAGCAGCTCCGGGACAGAGAACACTGAAGCTTTCTTT
CASSSGTENTEAFF
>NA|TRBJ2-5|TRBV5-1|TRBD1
TGCGCCAGCAGTTCCGGGACAGCACAAGAGACCCAGTACTTC
CASSSGTAQETQYF
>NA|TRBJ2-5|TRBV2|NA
TGTGCCAGCGGACAGAAAGAGACCCAGTACTTC
CASGQKETQYF
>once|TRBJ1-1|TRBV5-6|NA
TGTGCCAGCAGCTTTTATCTGGGGGCGCCCGGCACTGAAGCTTTCTTT
CASSFYLGAPGTEAFF
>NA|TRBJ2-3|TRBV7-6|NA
TGTGCCAGCAGCCCAAACGGGGGGCTCACAGATACGCAGTATTTT
CASSPNGGLTDTQYF
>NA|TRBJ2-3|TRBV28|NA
TGTGCCAGCAGTTTTTGGGGGGTGGCGACAGATACGCAGTATTTT
CASSFWGVATDTQYF
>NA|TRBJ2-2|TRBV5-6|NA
TGTGCCAGCAGCCCGTGGCATCGGGGATCCGGGGAGCTGTTTTTT
CASSPWHRGSGELFF
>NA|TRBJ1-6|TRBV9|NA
TGTGCCAGCAGCGTAAGGGCCGACTCAGGGATCGGTTCACCCCTCCACTTT
CASSVRADSGIGSPLHF